Listed here are 21 T cell receptor beta chains from one sample, sequenced in a study of glioma-infiltrating T cells. The iRepertoire nested amplicon-rescue multiplex PCR amplified TCR alpha and beta CDR3s from RNA. Via MiXCR, TCRdb re-called the multiplex PCR reads, giving one row per CDR3 protein. The sample carries more than 300,000 distinct CDR3 sequences, around 38% recorded once. Sequencing was carried out using glioma tissue, nonneoplastic brain tissue, or PBMCs (not recorded which). The receptors were gathered from a human donor with low-grade glioma or glioblastoma, undergoing nonglioma brain surgery, or in good health (not recorded which).

The CDR3: CSARVVPGSTNEQYF. CDR3 nucleotide sequence: TGCAGTGCTAGAGTGGTGCCAGGGTCTACCAACGAGCAGTACTTC. The rearrangement joins TRBV20-1 to TRBJ2-7; the D gene is possibly TRBD1 (5 bases). The V and J ends lost 1 base and 5 bases respectively, with 18 bases between them. This CDR3 region has 15 residues. From germline, CDR1 is DFQATT and CDR2 SNEGSKA (reference sequence).

This clonotype was detected ten times or more. The chain recombines TRBV20-1 with TRBJ1-1; D not resolved. Per the germline V gene, CDR1 is DFQATT and CDR2 is SNEGSKA (reference sequence). With 0 bases removed from V and 0 bases from J, the gap between germline ends came to 8 bases. This CDR3 has 14 residues. CDR3 region: CSARDPRLNTEAFF. The CDR3 coding sequence is TGCAGTGCTAGAGATCCCAGGCTGAACACTGAAGCTTTCTTT.

The rearrangement joins TRBV20-1 to TRBJ2-3; perhaps TRBD2 as D (6 bases). This CDR3 has 14 amino acids. Trimming removed 8 bases from V and 3 bases from J, with 18 bases in between. Germline values: CDR1 DFQATT, CDR2 SNEGSKA (reference sequence). CDR3 region: CSSMKEAGTDTQYF. For the CDR3, the DNA is TGCAGTTCAATGAAGGAGGCGGGGACAGATACGCAGTATTTT.

In its sample, this clonotype was seen a few times. The chain joins TRBV20-1 to TRBJ2-3; D is uncertain. Trimming removed 1 base at V and 7 bases at J, with 12 bases between. Per the germline V gene, CDR1 is DFQATT and CDR2 is SNEGSKA (reference sequence). The length of the CDR3 is 13 residues. The CDR3 protein is CSARAAVRHTQYF. In DNA, the CDR3 is TGCAGTGCTAGAGCGGCTGTACGTCATACGCAGTATTTT.

This clonotype has a count of ten or more. J is TRBJ2-1 and V is TRBV6-2 or TRBV6-3; maybe TRBD1 (6 bases). This CDR3 has 14 residues. Germline-derived CDR1 and CDR2 are MNHEY and SVGEGT. V shed 4 bases and J shed 7 bases, with 14 bases lying between them. The CDR3 is CASSFNRDMNEQFF. Written as DNA, the CDR3 is TGTGCCAGCAGTTTCAACAGGGATATGAATGAGCAGTTCTTC.

This chain connects TRBV29-1 to TRBJ2-7; a possible D gene is TRBD1 (6 bases). V was clipped by 5 bases and J by 5 bases, with 19 bases between them. CDR1 SQVTM and CDR2 ANQGSEA come from the germline V gene. The length of the CDR3 is 14 residues. The CDR3 DNA is TGCAGCGTTTCGATTAGGGGCAGGGGAAACGAGCAGTACTTC. It yields the protein CSVSIRGRGNEQYF.

This clonotype was seen only a few times. The chain recombines TRBV6-2 or TRBV6-3 with TRBJ1-4; perhaps TRBD1 as D (6 bases). This CDR3 spans 13 amino acids. Deletions cut 5 bases from V and 4 bases from J, with 8 bases between. Looked up from germline, CDR1 is MNHEY and CDR2 is SVGEGT. The CDR3 DNA reads TGTGCCAGCAGTAGGGGGGGTAATGAAAAACTGTTTTTT. Protein product: CASSRGGNEKLFF.

As to this clonotype: At one of its ends the junction is not consistent with the germline gene, which may arise from a read error. The chain uses TRBV4-1 and TRBJ2-3; 8 bases line up with TRBD2. The CDR3 length is 14 residues. Germline assignment: CDR1 MGHRA and CDR2 YSYEKL. In DNA, the CDR3 is TGCGCCAGCAGACAAGGACGGGAGGGAGATACGCAGTATTTT. Amino acids: CASRQGREGDTQYF.

A note on this clonotype: A much larger clone is a single base away; this may be a read error. Here the CDR3 reads CASSPGRGVRHF. The DNA of the CDR3 is TGTGCCAGCAGCCCGGGACGGGGAGTAAGGCATTTT. The genes are TRBV6-1 and TRBJ1-5, with a tentative D call TRBD1 (5 bases). Looked up from germline, CDR1 is MNHNS and CDR2 is SASEGT. V was shortened by 6 bases and J by 15 bases, with 18 bases between the two germline ends. The CDR3 runs to 12 residues.

There are many counts of this clonotype. This sequence joins TRBV28 and TRBJ2-7; the D gene is possibly TRBD2 (6 bases). Germline loops: CDR1 MDHEN, CDR2 SYDVKM. This CDR3 comprises 14 residues. V gave up 6 bases and J gave up 5 bases, with 17 bases separating them. CDR3 amino acids: CASSESLRGNEQYF. For the CDR3, the DNA is TGTGCCAGCAGCGAGTCCTTACGGGGGAACGAGCAGTACTTC.

This clonotype occurred a few times. The CDR3 protein is CASTRNSPLHF. The CDR3 coding sequence is TGTGCCAGCACCCGTAATTCACCCCTCCACTTT. The genes are TRBV28 and TRBJ1-6; D unresolved. Trimming removed 7 bases at V and 6 bases at J, with 4 bases between. There are 11 residues in the CDR3. Germline assignment: CDR1 MDHEN and CDR2 SYDVKM.

In this sample, this clonotype turned up a few times. The V gene is TRBV5-4, the J gene TRBJ2-1, with 8 bases lining up with TRBD2. Germline V lookup: CDR1 SGHNT, CDR2 YYREEE (reference sequence). The CDR3 consists of 16 residues. V dropped 0 bases and J dropped 3; count of bases not matched to a gene: 5. CDR3 DNA: TGTGCCAGCAGCTTGGAGCGGGAGAGGGTCTACAATGAGCAGTTCTTC. It encodes CASSLERERVYNEQFF.

This clonotype was counted between two and nine times. This rearrangement joins TRBV20-1 to TRBJ1-1; TRBD1 might be the D (5 bases). With 6 bases removed from V and 4 bases from J, the gap between germline ends came to 15 bases. Germline assignment: CDR1 DFQATT and CDR2 SNEGSKA (reference sequence). This CDR3 has 13 residues. The CDR3 nucleotides read TGCAGTGCACGAGCCAGGGTAGCCACTGAAGCTTTCTTT. Translation: CSARARVATEAFF.

This chain joins TRBV7-3 and TRBJ1-1; D is ambiguous. V dropped 3 bases and J dropped 7 bases, with 12 bases sitting between them. There are 13 residues in the CDR3. Germline V CDR1 and CDR2: SGHTA, FQGTGA. The DNA of the CDR3 is TGTGCCAGCAGCTTGCGATTCTCTCTTGAAGCTTTCTTT. This codes for CASSLRFSLEAFF.

For this clonotype: This could be a read error, since a much larger clone is one nucleotide away. This sequence joins TRBV20-1 and TRBJ1-6; no definite D call. Germline assignment: CDR1 DFQATT and CDR2 SNEGSKA (reference sequence). V lost 4 bases and J 8 bases, leaving 18 bases between the germline ends. The CDR3 loop spans 15 amino acids. CDR3 residues: CSAIQYGKADSPLHF. DNA for the CDR3: TGCAGTGCTATCCAATACGGGAAAGCGGATTCACCCCTCCACTTT.

This clonotype was seen more than once but under ten times. The rearrangement links TRBV29-1 to TRBJ1-2; a possible D gene is TRBD1 (5 bases). V was clipped by 2 bases and J by 4 bases, with 14 bases between them. This CDR3 contains 14 residues. Germline V gene sequence: CDR1 SQVTM, CDR2 ANQGSEA. Here the CDR3 DNA reads TGCAGCGTTGAAAAGAGGGGCAGCATCTATGGCTACACCTTC. Protein sequence: CSVEKRGSIYGYTF.

As for this clonotype: With a much larger clone just one base away, this may be a read error. The gene calls are TRBV6-1 and TRBJ2-1; D might be TRBD2 (6 bases). CDR1 and CDR2 from the germline V gene are MNHNS and SASEGT. The CDR3 extends over 13 amino acids. The CDR3 protein is CASSRRAHNEKFF. In nucleotides, the CDR3 is TGTGCCAGCAGTCGGAGGGCGCACAATGAGAAGTTCTTC.

The chain combines TRBV6-1 with TRBJ2-7; D unclear. CDR1 is MNHNS, CDR2 SASEGT, per germline. V was cut by 1 base and J by 2 bases, with 6 bases left in between. This CDR3 region has 13 residues. DNA for the CDR3: TGTGCCAGCAGTGAAGAAGTTCCCTACGAGCAGTACTTC. It yields the protein CASSEEVPYEQYF.

This clonotype occurred many times. V and J are TRBV27 and TRBJ1-5; tentative D call: TRBD1 (5 bases). With 3 bases removed from V and 1 base from J, the gap between germline ends came to 10 bases. This CDR3 is 15 amino acids long. The germline CDR1 and CDR2 sequences are MNHEY and SMNVEV (reference sequence). CDR3 sequence: CASSLGWGSNQPQHF. In DNA, the CDR3 is TGTGCCAGCAGTTTGGGGTGGGGCAGCAATCAGCCCCAGCATTTT.

The V gene is TRBV29-1, the J gene TRBJ2-1, with no clear D. The V end was cut by 4 bases, the J end by 4 bases, with 5 bases between. Germline V gives CDR1 SQVTM, CDR2 ANQGSEA. The CDR3 covers 11 residues. The CDR3 sequence is CSVGNYNEQFF. The CDR3 coding sequence is TGCAGCGTTGGGAATTACAATGAGCAGTTCTTC.

The chain combines TRBV28 with TRBJ2-7, with 9 positions matching TRBD1. J lost 4 bases, V lost 6 bases, and 13 bases had no gene match. The CDR3 runs 16 residues. Germline V gene lookup returns CDR1 MDHEN and CDR2 SYDVKM. This CDR3 reads CASSPIDRGERYEQYF. In DNA, the CDR3 is TGTGCCAGCAGCCCGATCGACAGGGGGGAGCGGTACGAGCAGTACTTC.